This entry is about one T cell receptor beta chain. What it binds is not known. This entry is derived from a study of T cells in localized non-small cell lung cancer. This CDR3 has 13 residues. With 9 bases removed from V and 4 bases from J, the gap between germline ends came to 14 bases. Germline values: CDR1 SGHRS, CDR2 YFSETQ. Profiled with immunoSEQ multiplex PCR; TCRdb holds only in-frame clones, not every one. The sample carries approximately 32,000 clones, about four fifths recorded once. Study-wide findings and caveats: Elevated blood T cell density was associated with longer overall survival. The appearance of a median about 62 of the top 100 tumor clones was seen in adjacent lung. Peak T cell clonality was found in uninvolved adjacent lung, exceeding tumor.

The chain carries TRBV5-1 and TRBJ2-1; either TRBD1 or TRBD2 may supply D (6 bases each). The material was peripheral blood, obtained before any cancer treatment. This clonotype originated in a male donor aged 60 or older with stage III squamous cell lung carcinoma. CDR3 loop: CATSKGGYNEQFF. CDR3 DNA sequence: TGCGCCACCTCTAAGGGGGGTTACAATGAGCAGTTCTTC.